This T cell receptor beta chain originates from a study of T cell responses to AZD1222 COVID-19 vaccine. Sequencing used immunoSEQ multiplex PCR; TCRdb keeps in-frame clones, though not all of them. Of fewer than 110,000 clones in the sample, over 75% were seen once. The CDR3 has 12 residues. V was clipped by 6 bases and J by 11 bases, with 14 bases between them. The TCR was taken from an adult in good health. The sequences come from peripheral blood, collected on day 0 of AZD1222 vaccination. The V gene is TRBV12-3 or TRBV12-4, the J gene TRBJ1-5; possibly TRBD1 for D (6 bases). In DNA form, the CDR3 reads TGTGCCAGCAGGTGGAAAGACAGGTCCCAGCATTTT. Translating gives CASRWKDRSQHF.